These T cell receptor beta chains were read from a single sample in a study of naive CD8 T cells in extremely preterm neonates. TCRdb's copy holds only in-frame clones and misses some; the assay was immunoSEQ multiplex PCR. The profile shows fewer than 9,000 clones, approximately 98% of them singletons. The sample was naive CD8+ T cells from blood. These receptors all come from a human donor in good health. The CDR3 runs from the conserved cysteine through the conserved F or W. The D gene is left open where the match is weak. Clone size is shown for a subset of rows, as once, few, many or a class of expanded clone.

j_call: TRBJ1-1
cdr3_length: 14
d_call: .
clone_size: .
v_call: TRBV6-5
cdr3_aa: CASSYRPHSTEAFF
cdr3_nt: TGTGCCAGCAGTTACAGGCCCCACAGCACTGAAGCTTTCTTT

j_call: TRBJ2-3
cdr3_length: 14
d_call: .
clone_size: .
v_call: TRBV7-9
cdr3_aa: CASSLDSSPTTQYF
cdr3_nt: TGTGCCAGCAGCTTAGACTCTTCCCCCACGACGCAGTATTTT

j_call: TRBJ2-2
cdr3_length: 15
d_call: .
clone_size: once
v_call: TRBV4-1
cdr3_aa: CASSLGVANTGELFF
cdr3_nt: TGCGCCAGCAGCCTTGGAGTAGCGAACACCGGGGAGCTGTTTTTT

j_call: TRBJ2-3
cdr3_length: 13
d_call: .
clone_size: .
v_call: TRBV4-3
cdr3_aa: CASSQDTEDTQYF
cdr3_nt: TGCGCCAGCAGCCAAGATACAGAGGATACGCAGTATTTT

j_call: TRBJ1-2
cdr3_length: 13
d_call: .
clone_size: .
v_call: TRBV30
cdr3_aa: CAWSVGANYGYTF
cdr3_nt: TGTGCCTGGAGTGTAGGAGCTAACTATGGCTACACCTTC

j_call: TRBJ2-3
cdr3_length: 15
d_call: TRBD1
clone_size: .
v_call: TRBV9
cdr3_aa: CASSLRQGVTDTQYF
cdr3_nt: TGTGCCAGCAGCCTCCGACAGGGAGTTACAGATACGCAGTATTTT

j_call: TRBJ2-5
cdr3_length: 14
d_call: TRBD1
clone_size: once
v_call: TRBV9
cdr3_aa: CASSGQGGRETQYF
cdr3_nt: TGTGCCAGCAGCGGACAAGGGGGCCGAGAGACCCAGTACTTC

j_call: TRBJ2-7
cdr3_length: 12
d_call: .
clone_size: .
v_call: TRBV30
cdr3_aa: CAWSLATYEQYF
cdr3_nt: TGTGCCTGGAGTCTAGCGACTTACGAGCAGTACTTC

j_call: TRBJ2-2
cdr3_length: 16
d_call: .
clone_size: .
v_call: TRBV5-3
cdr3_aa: CARSPVRGGWTGELFF
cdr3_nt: TGTGCCAGAAGCCCCGTGAGGGGGGGATGGACCGGGGAGCTGTTTTTT

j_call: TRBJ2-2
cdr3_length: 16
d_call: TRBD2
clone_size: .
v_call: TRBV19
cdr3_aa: CASSIGRRLNTGELFF
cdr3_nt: TGTGCCAGTAGTATCGGGAGGCGACTGAACACCGGGGAGCTGTTTTTT

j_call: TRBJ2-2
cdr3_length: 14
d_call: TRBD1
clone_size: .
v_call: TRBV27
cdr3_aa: CASSRQGATGELFF
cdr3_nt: TGTGCCAGCTCACGACAGGGGGCGACCGGGGAGCTGTTTTTT

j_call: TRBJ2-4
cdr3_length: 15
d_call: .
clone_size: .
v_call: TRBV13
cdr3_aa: CASSSNTVAKNIQYF
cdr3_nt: TGTGCCAGCAGCAGTAATACAGTAGCCAAAAACATTCAGTACTTC

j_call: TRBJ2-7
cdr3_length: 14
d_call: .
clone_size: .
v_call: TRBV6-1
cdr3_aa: CASSELFRGSEQYF
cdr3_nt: TGTGCCAGCAGTGAATTGTTTAGGGGCTCCGAGCAGTACTTC

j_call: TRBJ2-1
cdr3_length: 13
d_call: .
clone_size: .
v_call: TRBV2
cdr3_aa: CASSGWGENEQFF
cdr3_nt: TGTGCCAGCAGTGGTTGGGGGGAGAATGAGCAGTTCTTC

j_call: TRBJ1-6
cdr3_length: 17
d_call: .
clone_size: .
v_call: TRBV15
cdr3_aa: CATSRDQAGSYNSPLHF
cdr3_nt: TGTGCCACCAGCAGAGACCAGGCCGGCTCCTATAATTCACCCCTCCACTTT

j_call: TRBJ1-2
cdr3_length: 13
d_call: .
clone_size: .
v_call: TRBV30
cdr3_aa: CAWTETGNGGYTF
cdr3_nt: TGTGCCTGGACTGAAACAGGGAATGGTGGCTACACCTTC

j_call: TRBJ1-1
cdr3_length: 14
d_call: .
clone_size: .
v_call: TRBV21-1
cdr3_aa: CASSTSTLRTEAFF
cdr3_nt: TGTGCCAGCAGCACGTCGACACTGCGAACTGAAGCTTTCTTT

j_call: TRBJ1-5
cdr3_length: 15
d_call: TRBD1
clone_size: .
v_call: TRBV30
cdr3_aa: CAWSLGTGGWQPQHF
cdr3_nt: TGTGCCTGGAGTTTAGGGACAGGGGGCTGGCAGCCCCAGCATTTT

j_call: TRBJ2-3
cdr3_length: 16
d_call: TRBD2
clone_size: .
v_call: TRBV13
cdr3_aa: CASSTRDREGADTQYF
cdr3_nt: TGTGCCAGCAGCACGCGTGACCGGGAGGGCGCAGATACGCAGTATTTT

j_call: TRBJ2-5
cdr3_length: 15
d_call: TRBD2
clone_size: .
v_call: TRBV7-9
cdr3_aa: CASSLASGSFETQYF
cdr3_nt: TGTGCCAGCAGCTTAGCTAGCGGGAGTTTTGAGACCCAGTACTTC

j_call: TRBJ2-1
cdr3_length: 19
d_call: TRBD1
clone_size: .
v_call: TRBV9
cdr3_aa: CASSVVKRGQDRPHNEQFF
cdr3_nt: TGTGCCAGCAGCGTAGTGAAGAGGGGGCAGGACCGACCCCACAATGAGCAGTTCTTC

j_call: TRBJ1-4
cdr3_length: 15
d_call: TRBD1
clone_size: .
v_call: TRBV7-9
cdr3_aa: CASSLGDRESEKLFF
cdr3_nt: TGTGCCAGCAGCTTAGGGGACAGGGAAAGTGAAAAACTGTTTTTT

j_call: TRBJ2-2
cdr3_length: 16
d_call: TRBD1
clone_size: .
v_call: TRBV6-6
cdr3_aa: CASSYMGTGSTGELFF
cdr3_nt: TGTGCCAGCAGTTACATGGGGACAGGGAGTACCGGGGAGCTGTTTTTT

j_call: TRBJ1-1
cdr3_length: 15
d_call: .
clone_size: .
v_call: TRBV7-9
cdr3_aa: CASTGSTEQGPEAFF
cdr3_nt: TGTGCCAGTACCGGGTCCACGGAGCAGGGGCCTGAAGCTTTCTTT

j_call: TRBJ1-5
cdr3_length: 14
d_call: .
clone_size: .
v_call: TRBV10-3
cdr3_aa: CAISISGEGQPQHF
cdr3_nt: TGTGCCATCAGTATTTCAGGGGAGGGTCAGCCCCAGCATTTT

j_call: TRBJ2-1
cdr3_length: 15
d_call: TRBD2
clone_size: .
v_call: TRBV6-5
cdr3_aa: CASSYRLAGGDEQFF
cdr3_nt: TGTGCCAGCAGTTACCGGTTAGCGGGAGGAGATGAGCAGTTCTTC

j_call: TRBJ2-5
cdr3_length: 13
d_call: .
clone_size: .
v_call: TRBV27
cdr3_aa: CASSLWPQETQYF
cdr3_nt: TGTGCCAGCAGTTTATGGCCCCAAGAGACCCAGTACTTC

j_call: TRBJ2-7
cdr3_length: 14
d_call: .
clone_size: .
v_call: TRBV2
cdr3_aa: CASSNPGHSYEQYF
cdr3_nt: TGTGCCAGCAGCAACCCGGGACACTCCTACGAGCAGTACTTC

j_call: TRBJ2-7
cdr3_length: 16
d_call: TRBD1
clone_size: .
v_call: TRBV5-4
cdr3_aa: CASSPGQGRGYYEQYF
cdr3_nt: TGTGCCAGCAGCCCCGGACAGGGGAGGGGGTACTACGAGCAGTACTTC

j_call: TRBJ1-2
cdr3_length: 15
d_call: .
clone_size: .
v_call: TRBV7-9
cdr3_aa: CASSLGGGQGFGYTF
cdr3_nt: TGTGCCAGCAGCTTAGGCGGGGGTCAGGGTTTTGGCTACACCTTC

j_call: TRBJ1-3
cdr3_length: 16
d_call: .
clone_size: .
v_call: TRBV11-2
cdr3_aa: CASSSWTDRSGNTIYF
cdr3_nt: TGTGCCAGCAGCTCATGGACAGACCGCTCTGGAAACACCATATATTTT

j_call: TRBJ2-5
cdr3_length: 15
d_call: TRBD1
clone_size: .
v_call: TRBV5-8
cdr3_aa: CASSIGQGAQETQYF
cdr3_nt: TGTGCCAGCAGCATCGGACAGGGAGCCCAAGAGACCCAGTACTTC

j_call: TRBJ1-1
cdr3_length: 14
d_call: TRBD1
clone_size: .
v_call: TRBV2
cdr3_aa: CASSERDRVTEAFF
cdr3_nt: TGTGCCAGCAGTGAACGGGACAGGGTCACTGAAGCTTTCTTT

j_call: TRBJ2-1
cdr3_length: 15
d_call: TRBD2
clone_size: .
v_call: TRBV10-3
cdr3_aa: CAISETMGLENEQFF
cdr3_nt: TGTGCCATCAGTGAAACGATGGGACTAGAAAATGAGCAGTTCTTC

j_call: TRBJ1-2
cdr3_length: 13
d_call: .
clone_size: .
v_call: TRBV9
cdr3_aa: CASSVRDIAGYTF
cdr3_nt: TGTGCCAGCAGCGTCAGGGACATAGCTGGCTACACCTTC

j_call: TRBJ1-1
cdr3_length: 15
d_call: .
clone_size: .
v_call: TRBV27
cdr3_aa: CASSFTGNVGTEAFF
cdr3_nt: TGTGCCAGCAGTTTCACAGGGAATGTGGGCACTGAAGCTTTCTTT